This T cell receptor (beta chain) was captured by sequencing in a study of blood T cells in healthy people across ages. Study-wide results and limits: Age advanced and TCR beta diversity per million T cells fell, roughly linearly. Naive CD4+ cell counts and diversity both ran higher in long-lived than in aged donors. CMV status of donors was not determined, possibly confounding expanded clonotype changes.

The authors ran a second PCR of about 7 to 11 cycles using a sample-barcoded 5' primer and a J-beta primer mix. Each of the cDNA molecules was tagged by a template-switch adaptor with 12 random nucleotides. TCRdb re-called the 5' RACE reads with MiXCR, one entry per CDR3 protein. Seen here are 980,000 or so distinct CDR3 sequences, 45% to 50% observed once, and the top ten hold about an eighth. This CDR3 is built from 14 residues. The germline CDR1 and CDR2 sequences are GTSNPN and SVGIG (reference sequence). Trimming shortened V by 5 bases and J by 6 bases, and 19 bases separated the two germline ends. In the case of this clonotype: What it recognizes is unknown.

The gene calls are TRBV30 and TRBJ1-2, with D hard to call. The sequenced sample consisted of blood. The clonotype comes from a man aged 25-45 years in good health. The CDR3 region is CAWLPNWTLNGYTF. CDR3 coding DNA: TGTGCCTGGCTACCAAATTGGACCCTTAATGGCTACACCTTC.